This T cell receptor (beta chain) was retrieved from a study of blood T cell repertoires in COVID-19. The ends lost 0 bases at V and 5 bases at J; junction bases unmatched: 6. Germline values: CDR1 SGHDT, CDR2 YYEEEE. The CDR3 sequence is 17 residues long. Only in-frame clones appear in the TCRdb table, and some are missing; sequencing was by immunoSEQ multiplex PCR. The table shows 50,000 or so clones, with 90% occurring only once. The clonotype originates from a woman at least 80 years old with acute or convalescent COVID-19. The J gene is TRBJ2-5, the V gene TRBV5-6; 14 bases fit TRBD2. Sample: peripheral blood. In nucleotides, the CDR3 is TGTGCCAGCAGCTTGGGGAGGACTAGCGGGAGGTGGGAGACCCAGTACTTC. Its translation: CASSLGRTSGRWETQYF.